What follows describes a single TCR beta chain. The target antigen is unknown. TCRdb re-derived calls from the RT-PCR reads in MiXCR, one entry per CDR3 protein. The data contain 4,500 to 5,000 distinct CDR3 sequences, 55% to 75% of them seen just once; the ten biggest clones take up approximately 1.8%. The data are from a study of yellow fever vaccine responses in identical twins. V was pared by 6 bases and J by 3 bases, with 15 bases between. The CDR3 totals 15 residues. In germline, CDR1 is WNHNN, CDR2 SYGVQD (reference sequence). Overall study findings and caveats: Reportedly, twins showed a vaccine T cell response that looked partly convergent and partly personalized.

Sample: T cells from blood (PBMCs), unsorted or a sorted subset (not recorded which), taken before or after yellow fever vaccination (not recorded which). J is TRBJ1-3 and V is TRBV10-1; a weak D match, TRBD1 (5 bases). This receptor was taken from a woman under 30 who received the yellow fever vaccine. CDR3 coding DNA: TGCGCCAGCAGGCAAGACAGCGTTTTTGGAAACACCATATATTTT. Protein: CASRQDSVFGNTIYF.